The clone carrying this TCR beta chain was counted many times. Its antigen is as yet unknown. The data were taken from a study of shared clonotypes between healthy human individuals. V was pared by 0 bases and J by 1 base, with 6 bases between. Germline CDR1 reads LGHNA; CDR2 reads YNFKEQ. The CDR3 is made up of 14 amino acids. Template for every sorted-subset replicate PCR totaled around 210 ng DNA, some 30,000 T cell genomes. TCRdb keeps only in-frame clones here, not all; method: immunoSEQ multiplex PCR. The sample gives about 1 million clones, 75% of which show up once; over 1.3% is in the top ten. Study results and limitations: Sample collection involved blood only; tissue repertoires are likely different. Across a handful of donors, naive CD4 shared around 5.4%, naive CD8 over 3%, memory CD4 approximately 2.5%, memory CD8 approximately 0.4%.

The receptor was isolated from a young man in good health. The J gene is TRBJ1-2, the V gene TRBV4-2; D unclear. Sequencing was done on a sample of memory CD4+ T cells sorted from blood. Subset reported: CD45RA-negative fraction. In DNA, the CDR3 is TGTGCCAGCAGCCAAGAATTGGATAACTATGGCTACACCTTC. Translated: CASSQELDNYGYTF.